This T cell receptor (beta chain) originates from a study of technical replicates of blood from a handful of donors. Per germline, CDR1 LNHDA and CDR2 SQIVND (reference sequence). V gave up 5 bases and J gave up 5 bases, with 21 bases separating them. This CDR3 spans 17 amino acids. Here immunoSEQ multiplex PCR was the method, and the copy in TCRdb shows in-frame clones only, minus some. Of roughly 93,000 clones in the sample, approximately 96% were seen once. Source material: T cells isolated from PBMCs. This chain uses TRBV19 with TRBJ1-4, with no clear D. The sequence came from a human donor in good health. The CDR3 sequence is CASSLTRYRSPNEKLFF. For the CDR3, the DNA is TGTGCCAGTAGTCTCACCCGGTACAGATCACCGAATGAAAAACTGTTTTTT.